These 18 T cell receptor beta chains share one sample of origin, sequenced in a study of PD-1 blockade in mismatch repair-deficient tumors (TCRdb year 2017). Receptor libraries were prepared by the immunoSEQ multiplex PCR assay. Held by TCRdb, this immuneACCESS table contains in-frame sequences only and omits some clones. Under half of the omission traces to an unresolved V gene where checked; the cause of the rest is unknown. In all, the sample holds around 50,000 clones, and 70% to 85% of those were seen once. The ten largest clones take up 2.5% to 4% of the sample. Read against the paper, the sample's time point label means: peripheral blood before pembrolizumab. The sample consisted of PBMCs, taken before pembrolizumab treatment. These receptor sequences come from an adult with mismatch repair-deficient cancer.

This chain links TRBV11-3 with TRBJ2-7, with D perhaps given as TRBD1 or TRBD2 (5 bases each). CDR3 length equals 13 residues. Trimming left V 1 base short and J 9 bases short, with 13 bases between. From germline, CDR1 is SGHNT and CDR2 YENEEA. The CDR3 is CASSLAGGRVQYF. The CDR3 DNA sequence: TGTGCCAGCAGCTTAGCTGGGGGAAGGGTGCAGTACTTC. The complete variable domain, with remaining parts taken from reference TRBV11-3 and TRBJ2-7, reads EAGVVQSPRYKIIEKKQPVAFWCNPISGHNTLYWYLQNLGQGPELLIRYENEEAVDDSQLPKDRFSAERLKGVDSTLKIQPAELGDSAVYLCASSLAGGRVQYFGPGTRLTVT.

The table lists this clone with a count of one. The same CDR3 also results from other DNA sequences found in this sample. The chain links TRBV30 to TRBJ2-5, with D unresolved. Germline V gives CDR1 GTSNPN, CDR2 SVGIG (reference sequence). V lost 4 bases and J lost 2, with 5 bases in between. The CDR3 runs to 11 residues. CDR3 region: CAWTRQETQYF. The CDR3 DNA follows: TGTGCCTGGACTCGTCAAGAGACCCAGTACTTC.

The CDR3 sequence is CASTQGDSTDTQYF. In DNA, the CDR3 is TGTGCCAGCACCCAAGGGGATAGCACAGATACGCAGTATTTT. The chain carries TRBV7-2 and TRBJ2-3, with a tentative D call TRBD1 (5 bases). The CDR3 runs to 14 residues. Per the germline V gene, CDR1 is SGHTA and CDR2 is FQGNSA. Trimming cost V 7 bases and J 0 bases, with 11 bases left between them.

This clone was seen a handful of times. The chain joins TRBV28 to TRBJ2-7; D unclear. The ends were cut back, 1 base at V and 2 bases at J, with 3 bases in the middle. Germline V gene data show CDR1 as MDHEN and CDR2 as SYDVKM. The CDR3 spans 12 residues. CDR3 sequence: CASSLSTYEQYF. CDR3 in DNA: TGTGCCAGCAGTTTATCAACCTACGAGCAGTACTTC. Drawing the rest from reference TRBV28 and TRBJ2-7, the complete variable domain is DVKVTQSSRYLVKRTGEKVFLECVQDMDHENMFWYRQDPGLGLRLIYFSYDVKMKEKGDIPEGYSVSREKKERFSLILESASTNQTSMYLCASSLSTYEQYFGPGTRLTVT.

In its sample, this clone was seen a few times. The gene calls are TRBV14 and TRBJ2-1; D is uncertain. The CDR3 is 13 amino acids. The V and J ends lost 0 bases and 3 bases respectively, with 3 bases between them. Per the germline V gene, CDR1 is SGHDN and CDR2 is FVKESK. The CDR3 region is CASSQDRYNEQFF. Written as DNA, the CDR3 is TGTGCCAGCAGCCAAGATCGCTACAATGAGCAGTTCTTC.

The CDR3 reads CASSIPRGGGYEQYF. The CDR3 bases are TGTGCCAGTAGTATTCCCCGGGGAGGAGGATACGAGCAGTACTTC. The rearrangement joins TRBV19 to TRBJ2-7; possible D gene TRBD2, 6 bases. The CDR3 totals 15 residues. Germline V gene lookup returns CDR1 LNHDA and CDR2 SQIVND (reference sequence). Trimming removed 3 bases from V and 4 bases from J, with 16 bases in between.

This clone was counted a single time. V and J are TRBV11-2 and TRBJ2-5, with D perhaps matching TRBD2 (6 bases). The germline CDR1 and CDR2 sequences are SGHAT and FQNNGV. V was shortened by 5 bases and J by 0 bases, with 16 bases between the two germline ends. This CDR3 comprises 16 residues. CDR3 loop: CASSSTSSYYQETQYF. In DNA, the CDR3 is TGTGCCAGCAGCAGTACTAGCTCATACTACCAAGAGACCCAGTACTTC.

The chain recombines TRBV9 with TRBJ1-1; D ambiguous. The V end lost 2 bases, the J end lost 5 bases, and 16 bases lay between the germline ends. CDR1 and CDR2 from the germline V gene are SGDLS and YYNGEE. The CDR3 totals 15 residues. In DNA, the CDR3 is TGTGCCAGCAGCGTTCGCCCCGGGGAGGGAACTGAAGCTTTCTTT. Its translation is CASSVRPGEGTEAFF.

This clone was seen only a few times. CDR3 region: CAWRGRLGTYGYTF. CDR3 in DNA: TGTGCCTGGAGGGGACGACTAGGTACCTATGGCTACACCTTC. The V call is TRBV30, the J call TRBJ1-2; D is possibly TRBD1 (5 bases). This CDR3 is 14 amino acids long. The ends were cut back, 3 bases at V and 4 bases at J, with 15 bases in the middle. The germline CDR1 and CDR2 sequences are GTSNPN and SVGIG (reference sequence).

A word on this clone: The junction does not match germline at one end; this may be a read error. The chain combines TRBV7-9 with TRBJ2-3; the match to TRBD2 covers 7 bases. CDR3 length: 12 amino acids. The germline CDR1 and CDR2 sequences are SEHNR and FQNEAQ (reference sequence). The CDR3 loop reads CASSANIGAGDF. In DNA form, the CDR3 reads TGTGCCAGCAGCGCGAATATTGGGGCGGGGGATTTT.

The chain is built from TRBV5-5 and TRBJ2-7, with D uncertain. Germline loops: CDR1 SGHKS, CDR2 YYEKEE (reference sequence). The CDR3 is made up of 13 amino acids. Trimming stripped 1 base from V and 5 bases from J, with 10 bases between. Here the CDR3 DNA reads TGTGCCAGCAGCTTGTCGGTGGGCAACGAGCAGTACTTC. This encodes CASSLSVGNEQYF.

This rearrangement joins TRBV19 to TRBJ2-3; 12 bases are a match to TRBD2. V shed 3 bases and J 6 bases; nucleotides not matched to a gene: 13. CDR1 is LNHDA, CDR2 SQIVND, per germline (reference sequence). The CDR3 has 18 residues. The CDR3: CASSITPAASGRVDTQYF. Written as DNA, the CDR3 is TGTGCCAGTAGTATCACCCCGGCGGCTAGCGGGAGGGTGGATACGCAGTATTTT.

This clone has just a few counts. The chain uses TRBV7-9 and TRBJ2-1; D might be TRBD2 (7 bases). The CDR3 runs to 15 residues. Germline CDR1 is SEHNR and CDR2 is FQNEAQ (reference sequence). V gave up 8 bases and J gave up 3 bases, with 17 bases separating them. The CDR3 here is CASPALADSYNEQFF. The CDR3 nucleotides are TGTGCCAGCCCCGCTCTAGCGGACAGCTACAATGAGCAGTTCTTC.

The chain combines TRBV5-1 with TRBJ1-2; D unclear. The CDR3 totals 13 residues. CDR1 SGHRS and CDR2 YFSETQ come from the germline V gene. Between the trimmed V and J ends, which lost 0 bases and 2 bases, there was a span of 5 bases. This CDR3 reads CASSLAPNYGYTF. CDR3 DNA: TGCGCCAGCAGCTTGGCCCCGAACTATGGCTACACCTTC. Supplemented by reference TRBV5-1 and TRBJ1-2, the full variable domain reads KAGVTQTPRYLIKTRGQQVTLSCSPISGHRSVSWYQQTPGQGLQFLFEYFSETQRNKGNFPGRFSGRQFSNSRSEMNVSTLELGDSALYLCASSLAPNYGYTFGSGTRLTVV.

The chain is built from TRBV7-3 and TRBJ1-3; D gene ambiguous. Germline lookup yields CDR1 SGHTA and CDR2 FQGTGA. The length of the CDR3 is 13 residues. Deletions cut 5 bases from V and 2 bases from J, with 7 bases between. In DNA form, the CDR3 reads TGTGCCAGCAGCCTAGGTGCTGGAAACACCATATATTTT. Translation: CASSLGAGNTIYF.

V is TRBV5-1 and J is TRBJ1-4; TRBD1 aligns across 8 bases. The CDR3 is 15 amino acids. Germline V lookup: CDR1 SGHRS, CDR2 YFSETQ. V dropped 7 bases and J dropped 2; count of bases not matched to a gene: 7. CDR3 in DNA: TGCGCCAGCGCGCCCAGACAGGGGACTAATGAAAAACTGTTTTTT. Its protein product is CASAPRQGTNEKLFF.

This clone has a single count. J is TRBJ2-5 and V is TRBV7-3, with D perhaps TRBD2 (6 bases). This CDR3 is built from 13 residues. Germline lookup yields CDR1 SGHTA and CDR2 FQGTGA. With 5 bases removed from V and 5 bases from J, the gap between germline ends came to 12 bases. CDR3 loop: CASSRSGGETQYF. The CDR3 DNA reads as TGTGCCAGCAGCCGGTCAGGAGGGGAGACCCAGTACTTC.

The rearrangement uses TRBV18 and TRBJ2-1; 7 bases map to TRBD1. The germline CDR1 and CDR2 sequences are KGHSH and LQKENI. V dropped 3 bases and J dropped 4; count of bases not matched to a gene: 6. There are 15 residues in the CDR3. The CDR3 spells CASSPAPGQYNEQFF. The DNA of the CDR3 is TGTGCCAGCTCACCTGCTCCGGGACAGTACAATGAGCAGTTCTTC.